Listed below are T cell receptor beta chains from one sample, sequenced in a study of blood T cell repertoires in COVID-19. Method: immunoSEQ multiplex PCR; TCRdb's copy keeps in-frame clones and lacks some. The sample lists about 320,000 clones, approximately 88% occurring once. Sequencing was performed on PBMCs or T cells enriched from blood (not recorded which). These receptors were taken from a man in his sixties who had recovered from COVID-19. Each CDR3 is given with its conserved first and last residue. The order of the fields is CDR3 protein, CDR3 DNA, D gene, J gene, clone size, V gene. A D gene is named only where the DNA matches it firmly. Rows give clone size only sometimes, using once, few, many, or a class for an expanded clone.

CDR3 protein: CASSPGTAGISPLHF
CDR3 DNA: TGCGCCAGCAGCCCTGGGACCGCGGGGATTTCACCCCTCCACTTT
D gene: -
J gene: TRBJ1-6
clone size: -
V gene: TRBV5-1

CDR3 protein: CASSIQSTDTQYF
CDR3 DNA: TGTGCCAGTAGTATACAGAGCACAGATACGCAGTATTTT
D gene: -
J gene: TRBJ2-3
clone size: -
V gene: TRBV19

CDR3 protein: CASRSRSGANVLTF
CDR3 DNA: TGTGCCAGCAGGAGTCGCTCTGGGGCCAACGTCCTGACTTTC
D gene: -
J gene: TRBJ2-6
clone size: -
V gene: TRBV6-5

CDR3 protein: CASSPTSGHTDTQYF
CDR3 DNA: TGTGCCAGCAGTCCCACTAGCGGGCACACAGATACGCAGTATTTT
D gene: TRBD2
J gene: TRBJ2-3
clone size: -
V gene: TRBV6-2/TRBV6-3

CDR3 protein: CASSLGVGSGGAGELFF
CDR3 DNA: TGTGCCAGCAGCTTAGGTGTCGGGAGCGGAGGGGCCGGGGAGCTGTTTTTT
D gene: -
J gene: TRBJ2-2
clone size: -
V gene: TRBV7-9

CDR3 protein: CASSLDEGDYGYTF
CDR3 DNA: TGCGCCAGCAGCTTGGATGAGGGAGACTATGGCTACACCTTC
D gene: -
J gene: TRBJ1-2
clone size: -
V gene: TRBV5-1

CDR3 protein: CASRTVDLSYEQYF
CDR3 DNA: TGTGCCAGCAGGACAGTGGATCTCTCCTACGAGCAGTACTTC
D gene: -
J gene: TRBJ2-7
clone size: once
V gene: TRBV6-5

CDR3 protein: CATSDRMNSGRGPYNEQFF
CDR3 DNA: TGTGCCACCAGTGATCGGATGAATAGCGGGAGGGGCCCCTACAATGAGCAGTTCTTC
D gene: TRBD2
J gene: TRBJ2-1
clone size: -
V gene: TRBV24-1

CDR3 protein: CASIDQGPLGEQYF
CDR3 DNA: TGTGCCAGCATCGACCAGGGCCCCCTGGGCGAGCAGTACTTC
D gene: -
J gene: TRBJ2-7
clone size: -
V gene: TRBV28

CDR3 protein: CASSESRQGFEKLFF
CDR3 DNA: TGTGCCAGCAGCGAGAGCCGACAGGGGTTTGAAAAACTGTTTTTT
D gene: TRBD1
J gene: TRBJ1-4
clone size: -
V gene: TRBV9

CDR3 protein: CASSSPGLAGVDTQYF
CDR3 DNA: TGTGCCAGCAGCTCCCCCGGACTAGCGGGAGTAGATACGCAGTATTTT
D gene: TRBD2
J gene: TRBJ2-3
clone size: -
V gene: TRBV9

CDR3 protein: CASSPRTGKDTEAFF
CDR3 DNA: TGTGCCAGCTCACCAAGGACAGGGAAGGACACTGAAGCTTTCTTT
D gene: TRBD1
J gene: TRBJ1-1
clone size: once
V gene: TRBV18

CDR3 protein: CASSYYRGTGGYTF
CDR3 DNA: TGTGCCAGCAGTTACTATAGAGGGACAGGCGGCTACACCTTC
D gene: TRBD1
J gene: TRBJ1-2
clone size: -
V gene: TRBV6-5

CDR3 protein: CASSLSTGTDTQYF
CDR3 DNA: TGTGCTAGCAGCTTAAGTACGGGCACAGATACGCAGTATTTT
D gene: -
J gene: TRBJ2-3
clone size: once
V gene: TRBV7-7

CDR3 protein: CAVSRRGGYEQYF
CDR3 DNA: TGCGCCGTCTCTCGGAGGGGGGGTTACGAGCAGTACTTC
D gene: -
J gene: TRBJ2-7
clone size: -
V gene: TRBV10-2

CDR3 protein: CASSGDSEAFF
CDR3 DNA: TGTGCCAGCAGTGGGGACAGTGAAGCTTTCTTT
D gene: TRBD1
J gene: TRBJ1-1
clone size: -
V gene: TRBV6-2/TRBV6-3

CDR3 protein: CASSPLAEREIYEQYF
CDR3 DNA: TGCGCCAGCAGTCCGCTGGCGGAGCGGGAGATCTACGAGCAGTACTTC
D gene: TRBD2
J gene: TRBJ2-7
clone size: once
V gene: TRBV10-1

CDR3 protein: CASRTGLANYGYTF
CDR3 DNA: TGTGCCAGCAGGACAGGCCTAGCTAACTATGGCTACACCTTC
D gene: -
J gene: TRBJ1-2
clone size: -
V gene: TRBV2

CDR3 protein: CASSLGRLGTGEEKLFF
CDR3 DNA: TGCGCCAGCAGCTTGGGGCGATTGGGGACAGGGGAAGAAAAACTGTTTTTT
D gene: TRBD1
J gene: TRBJ1-4
clone size: -
V gene: TRBV5-1

CDR3 protein: CASSQVRYNEQFF
CDR3 DNA: TGTGCCAGCAGCCAAGTCAGGTACAATGAGCAGTTCTTC
D gene: -
J gene: TRBJ2-1
clone size: -
V gene: TRBV14

CDR3 protein: CASGPSDRYMNTEAFF
CDR3 DNA: TGTGCCAGCGGACCCTCGGACAGATACATGAACACTGAAGCTTTCTTT
D gene: -
J gene: TRBJ1-1
clone size: -
V gene: TRBV19

CDR3 protein: CASSDSTSQGALFF
CDR3 DNA: TGTGCCAGCAGTGATTCGACCTCTCAGGGGGCACTGTTTTTT
D gene: TRBD1
J gene: TRBJ1-4
clone size: -
V gene: TRBV2

CDR3 protein: CASSLTNWELFF
CDR3 DNA: TGCGCCAGCAGCCTTACTAACTGGGAGCTGTTTTTT
D gene: -
J gene: TRBJ2-2
clone size: -
V gene: TRBV5-1

CDR3 protein: CASSEGVLAGANEQFF
CDR3 DNA: TGTGCCAGCAGCGAGGGAGTGCTAGCGGGAGCGAATGAGCAGTTCTTC
D gene: TRBD2
J gene: TRBJ2-1
clone size: -
V gene: TRBV11-3

CDR3 protein: CASSPRGVGDTGELFF
CDR3 DNA: TGTGCCAGCAGCCCCAGGGGGGTAGGGGACACCGGGGAGCTGTTTTTT
D gene: -
J gene: TRBJ2-2
clone size: -
V gene: TRBV3-1/TRBV3-2

CDR3 protein: CASSPRLANYNEQFF
CDR3 DNA: TGTGCCAGTAGTCCCAGACTAGCCAACTACAATGAGCAGTTCTTC
D gene: TRBD2
J gene: TRBJ2-1
clone size: once
V gene: TRBV19

CDR3 protein: CASRSGTGGYNEQYF
CDR3 DNA: TGTGCCAGCAGATCCGGGACAGGGGGCTATAACGAGCAGTACTTC
D gene: TRBD1
J gene: TRBJ2-7
clone size: -
V gene: TRBV28

CDR3 protein: CASSYSNRGANEQYF
CDR3 DNA: TGTGCCAGCAGTTACTCGAACAGGGGAGCAAACGAGCAGTACTTC
D gene: TRBD1
J gene: TRBJ2-7
clone size: -
V gene: TRBV6-5

CDR3 protein: CASSLRAAPGYTF
CDR3 DNA: TGTGCCAGCAGCTTGCGGGCAGCGCCGGGCTACACCTTC
D gene: -
J gene: TRBJ1-2
clone size: -
V gene: TRBV2

CDR3 protein: CASTSRGGYTF
CDR3 DNA: TGTGCCAGCACCTCCCGCGGGGGCTACACCTTC
D gene: -
J gene: TRBJ1-2
clone size: -
V gene: TRBV2

CDR3 protein: CASSPWGQGVAGNTIYF
CDR3 DNA: TGTGCCAGCAGCCCTTGGGGACAGGGGGTCGCGGGAAACACCATATATTTT
D gene: TRBD1
J gene: TRBJ1-3
clone size: -
V gene: TRBV7-2

CDR3 protein: CASSPRRASGELFF
CDR3 DNA: TGTGCCAGCAGTCCGCGGCGGGCGAGCGGGGAGCTGTTTTTT
D gene: -
J gene: TRBJ2-2
clone size: -
V gene: TRBV7-2

CDR3 protein: CASSPTGGVSYEQYF
CDR3 DNA: TGTGCCAGCAGTCCCACAGGGGGCGTATCCTACGAGCAGTACTTC
D gene: TRBD1
J gene: TRBJ2-7
clone size: -
V gene: TRBV28

CDR3 protein: CATSDPGQGNEKLFF
CDR3 DNA: TGTGCCACCAGTGATCCAGGACAGGGAAATGAAAAACTGTTTTTT
D gene: TRBD1
J gene: TRBJ1-4
clone size: -
V gene: TRBV24-1

CDR3 protein: CASSKLNRERSNQPQHF
CDR3 DNA: TGTGCCAGCAGCAAACTAAACAGGGAAAGAAGCAATCAGCCCCAGCATTTT
D gene: -
J gene: TRBJ1-5
clone size: -
V gene: TRBV21-1

CDR3 protein: CASSIVEGGVNEQFF
CDR3 DNA: TGTGCCAGTAGTATAGTGGAGGGAGGGGTCAATGAGCAGTTCTTC
D gene: TRBD2
J gene: TRBJ2-1
clone size: -
V gene: TRBV19

CDR3 protein: CASSLVSDSYEQYF
CDR3 DNA: TGCGCCAGCAGCTTGGTCTCAGATTCCTACGAGCAGTACTTC
D gene: -
J gene: TRBJ2-7
clone size: -
V gene: TRBV5-1

CDR3 protein: CASNPRRTSGSFDTQYF
CDR3 DNA: TGTGCCAGCAACCCACGAAGGACTAGCGGGTCTTTTGATACGCAGTATTTT
D gene: TRBD2
J gene: TRBJ2-3
clone size: -
V gene: TRBV6-2/TRBV6-3

CDR3 protein: CASSQGRESYEQYF
CDR3 DNA: TGTGCCAGCAGCCAGGGGAGGGAGAGCTACGAGCAGTACTTC
D gene: TRBD2
J gene: TRBJ2-7
clone size: once
V gene: TRBV3-1/TRBV3-2

CDR3 protein: CASSPGQGRYQPQHF
CDR3 DNA: TGTGCCAGCAGCCCGGGACAGGGCCGTTATCAGCCCCAGCATTTT
D gene: TRBD1
J gene: TRBJ1-5
clone size: -
V gene: TRBV28

CDR3 protein: CASSSYRGLAGGRTGELFF
CDR3 DNA: TGTGCCAGCAGCTCATACAGGGGGCTAGCGGGAGGCCGAACCGGGGAGCTGTTTTTT
D gene: TRBD2
J gene: TRBJ2-2
clone size: -
V gene: TRBV7-9

CDR3 protein: CASTPGGVSSYNSPLHF
CDR3 DNA: TGTGCCAGCACCCCTGGAGGGGTGAGCTCCTATAATTCACCCCTCCACTTT
D gene: -
J gene: TRBJ1-6
clone size: -
V gene: TRBV5-4

CDR3 protein: CASSQRLQQAFF
CDR3 DNA: TGTGCCAGCTCCCAACGACTACAGCAAGCTTTCTTT
D gene: -
J gene: TRBJ1-1
clone size: -
V gene: TRBV18

CDR3 protein: CASADRDAATEAFF
CDR3 DNA: TGCGCCAGCGCGGACAGGGACGCGGCCACTGAAGCTTTCTTT
D gene: TRBD1
J gene: TRBJ1-1
clone size: -
V gene: TRBV5-1